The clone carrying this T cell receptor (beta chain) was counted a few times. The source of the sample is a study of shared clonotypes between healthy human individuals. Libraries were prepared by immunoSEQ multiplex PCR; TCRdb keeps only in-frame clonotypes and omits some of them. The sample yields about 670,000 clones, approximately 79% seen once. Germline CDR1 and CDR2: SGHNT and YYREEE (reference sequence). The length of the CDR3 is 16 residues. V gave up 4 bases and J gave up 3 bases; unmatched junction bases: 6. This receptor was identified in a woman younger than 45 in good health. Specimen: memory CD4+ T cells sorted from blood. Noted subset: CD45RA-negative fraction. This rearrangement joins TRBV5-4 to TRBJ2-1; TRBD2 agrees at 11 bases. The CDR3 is CASSPAGTSGYNEQFF. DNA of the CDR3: TGTGCCAGCAGCCCCGCCGGGACTAGCGGCTACAATGAGCAGTTCTTC.